The 18 T cell receptor beta chains below come from one sample, sequenced in a study of blood T cell repertoires in COVID-19. Method: immunoSEQ multiplex PCR; TCRdb's copy keeps in-frame clones and lacks some. The data show more than 200,000 clones, with about 87% seen just once and about 1.7% held by the top ten. The sample was peripheral blood. The source of these receptors is a man aged 70 or older with acute or convalescent COVID-19.

The gene calls are TRBV5-6 and TRBJ1-2, with unresolved D. Germline CDR1 is SGHDT and CDR2 is YYEEEE. Trimming took off 1 base at V and 4 bases at J, with 17 bases between the two ends. CDR3 length equals 16 residues. The CDR3 nucleotides are TGTGCCAGCAGCTTGTCAGCTGGAGTCTGGAGCTATGGCTACACCTTC. Its translation is CASSLSAGVWSYGYTF.

Written as DNA, the CDR3 is TGTGCCAGCAGCCGAAGCAGGGGGACCCAAGAGACCCAGTACTTC. It codes for CASSRSRGTQETQYF. This chain links TRBV3-1 (or the pseudogene TRBV3-2) with TRBJ2-5; 7 bases line up with TRBD1. This CDR3 spans 15 amino acids. The V segment lost 4 bases and the J segment 1 base; nucleotides outside the gene matches: 6. Per germline, CDR1 LGHDT and CDR2 YNNKEL (reference sequence).

This clone was detected only a few times. The V gene is TRBV7-8, the J gene TRBJ2-1; maybe TRBD1 (6 bases). This CDR3 contains 14 residues. V lost 8 bases, J lost 7 bases, and 18 bases lay in between. CDR1 is SGHVS and CDR2 is FQNEAQ in the germline V gene. The CDR3 region is CASGKAYTGNEQFF. In nucleotides, the CDR3 is TGTGCCAGCGGAAAAGCGTACACAGGGAATGAGCAGTTCTTC.

The chain links TRBV7-9 to TRBJ2-5; the match to TRBD2 covers 13 bases. Germline CDR1 is SEHNR and CDR2 is FQNEAQ (reference sequence). The CDR3 extends over 16 amino acids. The junction had 8 bases not matched to a gene; V was cut back by 5 bases and J by 5 bases. This CDR3 reads CASSVLAGGPLETQYF. The DNA of the CDR3 is TGTGCCAGCAGCGTACTAGCGGGAGGGCCGTTGGAGACCCAGTACTTC.

This clone occurred a few times. This chain joins TRBV5-1 and TRBJ1-2, with a weak D call TRBD1 (6 bases). The CDR3 is made up of 13 amino acids. Germline CDR1 and CDR2: SGHRS and YFSETQ. V lost 0 bases, J lost 8 bases, and 11 bases lay in between. The chain's CDR3 is CASSLEGGSGYTF. CDR3 in DNA: TGCGCCAGCAGCTTGGAAGGGGGTAGCGGCTACACCTTC.

The chain links TRBV5-1 to TRBJ2-1; D might be TRBD2 (7 bases). CDR1 and CDR2 from the germline V gene are SGHRS and YFSETQ. This CDR3 spans 14 amino acids. V was shortened by 1 base and J by 14 bases, with 19 bases between the two germline ends. In DNA form, the CDR3 reads TGCGCCAGCAGCTTGAGGGGGGGAATGGAACACGAGTTCTTC. It codes for CASSLRGGMEHEFF.

CDR3 nucleotides: TGTGCCAGCACTAGGACAGGGAGGGACAGAGAAAAACTGTTTTTT. This codes for CASTRTGRDREKLFF. The chain uses TRBV27 and TRBJ1-4; 8 bases match TRBD1. Germline assignment: CDR1 MNHEY and CDR2 SMNVEV (reference sequence). The V and J ends lost 7 bases and 8 bases, in that order; junction bases with no gene match: 12. This CDR3 is 15 amino acids long.

The rearrangement joins TRBV4-3 to TRBJ2-7; a possible D gene is TRBD2 (6 bases). Germline loops: CDR1 LGHNA, CDR2 YSLEER. Trimming pared 0 bases from V and 2 bases from J, leaving 14 bases between. CDR3 length: 16 residues. CDR3 DNA sequence: TGCGCCAGCAGCCAAGATCAGGTGGGAGGAGCCTACGAGCAGTACTTC. Encoded protein: CASSQDQVGGAYEQYF.

The CDR3 protein is CASSTIPGQVTDTQYF. The CDR3 nucleotides are TGTGCCAGCAGCACAATCCCGGGACAAGTCACAGATACGCAGTATTTT. The chain is built from TRBV5-4 and TRBJ2-3, with D tentatively TRBD1 (6 bases). The length of the CDR3 is 16 residues. The V gene's germline CDR1 is SGHNT and CDR2 YYREEE (reference sequence). The germline V and J ends were trimmed by 4 bases and 2 bases, with 17 bases remaining between them.

This sequence joins TRBV28 and TRBJ2-7; no clear D gene. The CDR3 is made up of 13 amino acids. Germline loops: CDR1 MDHEN, CDR2 SYDVKM. V lost 6 bases to trimming and J lost 7 bases, with 16 bases between them. CDR3 in amino acids: CASRRQGLGEQYF. The CDR3 DNA reads TGTGCCAGCAGACGACAAGGTCTTGGGGAGCAGTACTTC.

The chain employs TRBV7-8 and TRBJ2-7; TRBD1 aligns across 9 bases. The CDR3 runs 16 residues. V lost 5 bases, J lost 7 bases, and 15 bases stayed unmatched. CDR1 and CDR2 (germline): SGHVS, FQNEAQ. CDR3 residues: CASSPRRDRAEVEQYF. CDR3 DNA sequence: TGTGCCAGCAGCCCCCGCCGGGACAGGGCCGAAGTTGAGCAGTACTTC.

The V gene is TRBV4-1, the J gene TRBJ1-5; no clear D. Deletions cut 2 bases from V and 7 bases from J, with 15 bases between. This CDR3 is built from 15 residues. Per germline, CDR1 MGHRA and CDR2 YSYEKL. The CDR3 protein is CASSQTERGDQPQHF. In DNA, the CDR3 is TGCGCCAGCAGCCAAACGGAGCGGGGAGACCAGCCCCAGCATTTT.

V and J are TRBV4-3 and TRBJ1-4; perhaps TRBD1 as D (6 bases). The V gene's germline CDR1 is LGHNA and CDR2 YSLEER. This CDR3 has 15 amino acids. The V gene lost 3 bases and the J gene lost 8 bases, with 16 bases spanning the gap. The CDR3 sequence is CASSQEQGRLEKLFF. CDR3 bases: TGCGCCAGCAGCCAGGAGCAGGGGCGGCTCGAAAAACTGTTTTTT.

The gene calls are TRBV7-2 and TRBJ1-6; TRBD1 is a possible D gene (5 bases). V lost 5 bases and J 10 bases, leaving 18 bases between the germline ends. This CDR3 region has 15 residues. Germline V lookup: CDR1 SGHTA, CDR2 FQGNSA. This chain's CDR3 is CASSPRGQGVSPLHF. The CDR3 DNA sequence: TGTGCCAGCAGCCCCCGAGGTCAGGGTGTCTCACCCCTCCACTTT. Supplemented by reference TRBV7-2 and TRBJ1-6, the full variable domain reads GAGVSQSPSNKVTEKGKDVELRCDPISGHTALYWYRQSLGQGLEFLIYFQGNSAPDKSGLPSDRFSAERTGGSVSTLTIQRTQQEDSAVYLCASSPRGQGVSPLHFGNGTRLTVT.

V is TRBV29-1 and J is TRBJ1-6, with 7 bases aligning to TRBD1. The CDR3 length is 13 residues. Germline V gene data show CDR1 as SQVTM and CDR2 as ANQGSEA. Trimming cost V 5 bases and J 8 bases; bases outside gene matches: 6. Here the CDR3 reads CSVRQGSDSPLHF. CDR3 bases: TGCAGCGTTCGACAGGGTTCCGATTCACCCCTCCACTTT. Variable domain in full (rest from reference TRBV29-1 and TRBJ1-6): SAVISQKPSRDICQRGTSLTIQCQVDSQVTMMFWYRQQPGQSLTLIATANQGSEATYESGFVIDKFPISRPNLTFSTLTVSNMSPEDSSIYLCSVRQGSDSPLHFGNGTRLTVT.

The J gene is TRBJ1-3, the V gene TRBV7-2; D is ambiguous. This CDR3 region has 15 residues. The germline gives CDR1 SGHTA, CDR2 FQGNSA. Between the trimmed V and J ends, which lost 8 bases and 0 bases, there was a span of 14 bases. The CDR3 DNA reads TGTGCCAGCTCCGATACGGGGATCTCTGGAAACACCATATATTTT. Encoded protein: CASSDTGISGNTIYF.

V usage is TRBV4-3 and J usage is TRBJ1-4; TRBD1 agrees at 7 bases. V dropped 2 bases and J dropped 8; count of bases not matched to a gene: 20. The germline gives CDR1 LGHNA, CDR2 YSLEER. This CDR3 is 19 amino acids long. CDR3 protein: CASSQQLPGQASRREKLFF. The CDR3 bases are TGCGCCAGCAGCCAACAACTACCCGGACAGGCTTCAAGAAGGGAAAAACTGTTTTTT.

CDR3 protein: CASSLWQGGNQPQHF. In nucleotides, the CDR3 is TGTGCCAGCAGTTTATGGCAGGGGGGAAATCAGCCCCAGCATTTT. The chain uses TRBV6-2 or TRBV6-3 and TRBJ1-5; 7 bases agree with TRBD1. V was pared by 4 bases and J by 4 bases, with 7 bases of the junction left unmatched. Germline V gene sequence: CDR1 MNHEY, CDR2 SVGEGT. The length of the CDR3 is 15 residues.